This T cell receptor (beta chain) is from a study of blood T cells in healthy people across ages (dated by TCRdb to the mid-2010s). Turning to the overall study: In model experiments, roughly one uniquely barcoded TCR beta cDNA molecule per two T cells was captured by template switching. Two additional independent replicas of 1 million unique cDNA reads from the same blood draw were analyzed for two donors (one aged 18 to 30 and one aged 80 or older). Donors of different ages were randomly distributed across sequencing lanes to avoid experimental bias. The donors were split into four age groups: young (average around 17 years), middle-aged (about 40), aged (approximately 60) and long-lived (under 85). The study measured age-related changes in TCR beta repertoire diversity using deep sequencing normalized with unique cDNA molecular identifiers. General study outcomes and caveats: Estimates of total diversity based on one million sequenced T cells were regarded as lower bounds and as underestimates. Compared with the aged group, more naive CD4+ T cells, fewer expanded clones and increased TCR diversity were shown by the long-lived group, suggesting age selection. Observed TCR beta diversity per million T cells fell roughly linearly with age, and a significant reduction was already apparent by age approximately 40. Because profiling used bulk unsorted PBMCs, naive and antigen-experienced compartments could not be compared conclusively. Because the CMV infection status of the donors was unknown, age-related changes in expanded clonotypes may potentially have been confounded. Observed TCR beta diversity correlated strongly with the percentage of naive T cells measured by flow cytometry.

In the case of this clonotype: Its antigen target is currently unknown. Base-call qualities are not available, and no considerably larger clone is one nucleotide away.

Donors were a few dozen systemically healthy Caucasian individuals from Russia aged roughly 6 to 90 years. Each donor gave about 9.7 milliliters of peripheral blood, drawn into EDTA-treated Vacutainer tubes. Ficoll-Paque density-gradient centrifugation was used to isolate PBMCs, with at least 6.5 million per sample. Trizol reagent was used to extract total RNA from the PBMCs, yielding at least 6 micrograms per sample. The percentages of naive CD45RAhigh/CD27high T cells were determined by flow cytometry on a PBMC aliquot from every donor. Library preparation was by 5' RACE. The listed sequencing device is Illumina HiSeq 2500. The second PCR ran for about 6 to 12 cycles and used a J-beta primer mix along with a sample-barcoded 5' primer. A template-switch 5' adaptor carrying 12 random nucleotides introduced a unique molecular identifier onto each TCR beta cDNA molecule. Each sample yielded at least 3 million CDR3-containing paired-end reads. The Mint cDNA synthesis kit, primed by a TRBC-specific oligonucleotide, was used to synthesize first-strand cDNA from all RNA. All cDNA was treated with uracil-DNA glycosylase and then went through a first 18-cycle PCR with the universal primers M1SS and BC2_uni_R. In the paper's pipeline: For normalization, 1 million high-quality reads, each with a distinct molecular identifier, were randomly selected from each sample. Instead of being binned into consensus sequences, reads with shared molecular identifiers were discarded. MiTCR, set to a Q25 quality threshold and the strictest error-elimination algorithm, was used for CDR3 identification, clonotype clustering and error correction. A nonparametric unseen species model using Euler transformation provided a lower-bound estimate of total TCR beta diversity. TCRdb reprocessed the public reads (quality trimming at Q25 with fastp, clone calling with MiXCR) and kept in-frame beta chains. Duplicate CDR3 protein sequences are folded into a single record with the most common DNA and genes. These V and J calls derive from TCRdb rather than the authors' analysis. Counted in this sample were approximately 600,000 distinct CDR3 sequences; roughly three fifths of them appeared once. The top ten constitute over 35% of the sample.

The TCR sequence derives from a man in his sixties in good health. The sequenced material came from blood.

Read as DNA, the sequence is TGTGCCAGCAGCTTTGGCGTCGGACGTACGAACACTGAAGCTTTCTTT. Its coded protein is CASSFGVGRTNTEAFF. Rearrangement joined TRBV11-2 to TRBJ1-1; no D gene is confidently identified. V drops 3 bases and J drops 1 base, leaving 15 bases in between. The CDR3, cysteine through phenylalanine, is 16 amino acids long. This entry keeps only the CDR3 DNA: 48 bases, framed from base 1. Taken from the germline V gene, the CDR1 and CDR2 loops are SGHAT and FQNNGV.